This entry lists 22 T cell receptor beta chains sequenced from one sample in a study of blood T cells in healthy people across ages. With a J-beta primer mix and a sample-barcoded 5' primer, a second PCR ran roughly 6 to 12 cycles. Using its own MiXCR run on the 5' RACE reads, TCRdb lists one record per CDR3 protein. Among roughly 1,700,000 distinct CDR3 sequences, 28% were seen once, and the ten largest hold less than 9.5%. The sequenced sample consisted of blood. The receptor source for this set is a woman aged 25 to 45 in good health.

This chain uses TRBV5-1 with TRBJ2-7; D uncertain. V gave up 1 base and J gave up 0 bases, with 8 bases separating them. CDR1 and CDR2 (germline): SGHRS, YFSETQ. The CDR3 has 14 residues. The CDR3 region is CASSLIDSSYEQYF. CDR3 coding DNA: TGCGCCAGCAGCTTGATCGATAGCTCCTACGAGCAGTACTTC.

The V gene is TRBV5-6, the J gene TRBJ1-2, with D perhaps TRBD1 (5 bases). From germline, CDR1 is SGHDT and CDR2 YYEEEE. The CDR3 has 15 residues. V lost 6 bases and J 4 bases, leaving 19 bases between the germline ends. This CDR3 is CASNRGGSQAYGYTF. As DNA, the CDR3 is TGTGCCAGCAATCGGGGGGGTAGTCAGGCCTATGGCTACACCTTC.

This clonotype has just a few counts. The chain employs TRBV20-1 and TRBJ1-6; 11 bases match TRBD1. V shed 0 bases, J shed 9 bases, and the junction held 10 bases outside the gene matches. Germline V CDR1 and CDR2: DFQATT, SNEGSKA (reference sequence). The CDR3 runs 17 residues. In DNA, the CDR3 is TGCAGTGCTAGAGATCTCGGGACAGGGGGATGGGGTTCACCCCTCCACTTT. This sequence encodes CSARDLGTGGWGSPLHF.

This clonotype came up a few times. The chain couples TRBV12-3 or TRBV12-4 to TRBJ1-4, with 9 bases lining up with TRBD1. The CDR3 extends over 13 amino acids. J lost 10 bases, V lost 6 bases, and 6 bases had no gene match. CDR3 DNA sequence: TGTGCCAGCAGCCCTCAGGACAGGGGAAAACTGTTTTTT. It specifies CASSPQDRGKLFF.

This chain connects TRBV4-1 to TRBJ2-5; maybe TRBD1 (6 bases). The DNA end lines up better with TRBJ2-7; the J call may be wrong. The CDR3 consists of 17 residues. Germline CDR1 MGHRA, CDR2 YSYEKL. The chain's CDR3 is CASSQLWLQGIIYEQYF. The DNA for the CDR3 is TGCGCCAGCAGCCAACTTTGGCTACAGGGTATAATCTACGAGCAGTACTTC.

This clonotype has at least ten counts. The chain joins TRBV6-5 to TRBJ2-7; 10 bases are a match to TRBD1. The germline V gene has CDR1 MNHEY and CDR2 SVGAGI. This CDR3 is 13 amino acids long. J gave up 6 bases and V 7 bases, and 6 bases lay outside the gene matches. Here the CDR3 DNA reads TGTGCCAGCACCCGAGGACAGGGGGGCGAGCAGTACTTC. It codes for CASTRGQGGEQYF.

The chain links TRBV10-3 to TRBJ2-5; D may be TRBD2 (6 bases). Trimming stripped 9 bases from V and 1 base from J, with 9 bases between. CDR3 length: 12 residues. Germline-derived CDR1 and CDR2 are ENHRY and SYGVKD. The CDR3 sequence is CAIGLTQETQYF. CDR3 in DNA: TGTGCCATAGGACTAACCCAAGAGACCCAGTACTTC.

The gene calls are TRBV4-2 and TRBJ2-1; 12 positions match TRBD2. CDR1 is LGHNA, CDR2 YNFKEQ, per germline. J lost 9 bases, V lost 3 bases, and 12 bases had no gene match. The length of the CDR3 is 17 residues. The CDR3 DNA reads as TGTGCCAGCAGCCATGAACTAGCGGGGGGTTCTCGCTCTGAGCAGTTCTTC. Protein: CASSHELAGGSRSEQFF.

This chain links TRBV7-9 with TRBJ2-7, with D perhaps given as TRBD1 or TRBD2 (5 bases each). V shed 5 bases and J shed 7 bases, with 18 bases lying between them. The CDR3 is 14 residues long. The germline V gene encodes CDR1 SEHNR and CDR2 FQNEAQ (reference sequence). The chain's CDR3 is CASSPGTPFREQYF. Here the CDR3 DNA reads TGTGCCAGCAGCCCCGGGACCCCTTTTCGTGAGCAGTACTTC.

CDR3 region: CASSYPTGRPNTEAFF. The CDR3 DNA follows: TGTGCCAGCAGTTACCCCACAGGCAGGCCGAACACTGAAGCTTTCTTT. The rearrangement uses TRBV6-2 or TRBV6-3 and TRBJ1-1; perhaps TRBD1 as D (5 bases). Germline V lookup: CDR1 MNHEY, CDR2 SVGEGT. The V end was cut by 2 bases, the J end by 1 base, with 14 bases between. This CDR3 comprises 16 residues.

The chain employs TRBV12-3 or TRBV12-4 and TRBJ2-2, with D unresolved. V was shortened by 8 bases and J by 0 bases, with 10 bases between the two germline ends. The CDR3 is 14 amino acids. CDR3 region: CASVRATNTGELFF. The CDR3 DNA sequence: TGTGCCAGCGTAAGGGCCACGAACACCGGGGAGCTGTTTTTT.

This clonotype showed up just a few times. The chain couples TRBV20-1 to TRBJ2-1, with D uncertain. This CDR3 contains 16 residues. CDR1 and CDR2 from the germline V gene are DFQATT and SNEGSKA (reference sequence). V lost 2 bases and J 9 bases, leaving 23 bases between the germline ends. The CDR3, as DNA: TGCAGTGCTAGAAGGTCAGGAGCCCCTGCAGTCAGTGAGCAGTTCTTC. It translates to CSARRSGAPAVSEQFF.

The chain couples TRBV3-1 to TRBJ1-2; possible D gene TRBD1, 5 bases. The V gene's germline CDR1 is LGHDT and CDR2 YNNKEL (reference sequence). The CDR3 runs to 15 residues. V dropped 3 bases and J dropped 4 bases, with 15 bases sitting between them. This chain's CDR3 is CASSHGALLAYGYTF. In nucleotides, the CDR3 is TGTGCCAGCAGCCACGGGGCCCTGCTCGCCTATGGCTACACCTTC.

This clonotype appeared a few times. The CDR3 sequence is CASSLSQGVGEQYF. The CDR3, as DNA: TGTGCCAGCAGTTTAAGCCAGGGAGTAGGCGAGCAGTACTTC. The chain combines TRBV27 with TRBJ2-5; the D gene could be TRBD1 or TRBD2 (5 bases each). The last part of the DNA fits TRBJ2-7 better; the J call may be wrong. CDR3 size: 14 residues. Germline V gives CDR1 MNHEY, CDR2 SMNVEV (reference sequence).

Note on this clonotype: This may be a read error: a much more frequent sequence differs by one nucleotide. The chain has TRBV12-5 and TRBJ2-1, with TRBD2 matching 7 bases. The germline V gene encodes CDR1 LGHNT and CDR2 FRNRAP. The CDR3 is 14 residues long. The V gene end was trimmed by 7 bases and the J gene end by 1 base; junction bases not matched to a gene: 4. As DNA, the CDR3 is TGTGCTAGTGCCTCCGGGGGGTCCTACAATGAGCAGTTCTTC. The encoded protein is CASASGGSYNEQFF.

This clonotype appeared many times. The genes are TRBV18 and TRBJ2-5; TRBD1 agrees at 8 bases. V was pared by 3 bases and J by 5 bases, with 5 bases of the junction left unmatched. The CDR3 contains 14 residues. Germline CDR1 is KGHSH and CDR2 is LQKENI. The CDR3 DNA reads TGTGCCAGCTCACCGCAGACAGGGGAGGAGACCCAGTACTTC. As protein: CASSPQTGEETQYF.

This clonotype came up many times. Here the CDR3 reads CSAKSGLAGGLQETQYF. Written as DNA, the CDR3 is TGCAGTGCTAAATCGGGACTAGCGGGGGGGTTACAAGAGACCCAGTACTTC. The gene calls are TRBV20-1 and TRBJ2-5, with 16 nucleotides matching TRBD2. CDR3 length equals 17 residues. Trimming took 4 bases from V and 2 from J; bases not matched to a gene: 7. CDR1 DFQATT and CDR2 SNEGSKA come from the germline V gene (reference sequence).

The chain combines TRBV29-1 with TRBJ2-5; 11 positions agree with TRBD2. J gave up 3 bases and V 3 bases, and 3 bases lay outside the gene matches. The CDR3 length is 14 residues. CDR1 SQVTM and CDR2 ANQGSEA come from the germline V gene. This CDR3 reads CSVEGLAEKETQYF. CDR3 nucleotides: TGCAGCGTTGAGGGACTAGCGGAGAAAGAGACCCAGTACTTC.

J is TRBJ2-1 and V is TRBV5-4; D is undetermined. This CDR3 has 15 residues. Trimming pared 4 bases from V and 9 bases from J, leaving 20 bases between. Per germline, CDR1 SGHNT and CDR2 YYREEE (reference sequence). CDR3 region: CASSLVPSPDGEQFF. In DNA form, the CDR3 reads TGTGCCAGCAGCCTAGTACCGTCCCCGGATGGTGAGCAGTTCTTC.

The gene calls are TRBV2 and TRBJ1-2; tentatively, D is TRBD1 (5 bases). Trimming left V 7 bases short and J 1 base short, with 16 bases between. Germline lookup yields CDR1 SNHLY and CDR2 FYNNEI. This CDR3 region has 15 residues. The CDR3 here is CASNARDLNNYGYTF. Written as DNA, the CDR3 is TGTGCCAGCAACGCCCGGGACCTGAATAACTATGGCTACACCTTC.

This clonotype has more than one count but fewer than ten. The V and J genes are TRBV5-5 and TRBJ1-5; the D gene is possibly TRBD1 (5 bases). Germline V gene sequence: CDR1 SGHKS, CDR2 YYEKEE (reference sequence). V lost 3 bases to trimming and J lost 3 bases, with 16 bases between them. The CDR3 runs to 16 residues. CDR3 region: CASSSGARAYNQPQHF. The DNA of the CDR3 is TGTGCCAGCAGCTCTGGGGCCAGGGCTTACAATCAGCCCCAGCATTTT.

The chain combines TRBV4-1 with TRBJ1-1, with TRBD1 matching 7 bases. The CDR3 length is 15 residues. Losses at the gene ends were 4 bases for V and 0 bases for J; bases not matched to a gene: 5. Looked up from germline, CDR1 is MGHRA and CDR2 is YSYEKL. DNA for the CDR3: TGCGCCAGCAGCCGGACGGGACAGATGAACACTGAAGCTTTCTTT. This encodes CASSRTGQMNTEAFF.